This T cell receptor (beta chain) was sequenced for a study of T cells after yellow fever vaccination. TCRdb re-analysed the 5' RACE reads in MiXCR, keeping a single row per CDR3 protein. The repertoire consists of a few hundred thousand distinct CDR3 sequences, with over 4.5% occurring once and the leading ten covering around 3.5%. This clonotype was detected a few times. The antigen is unknown. Whole-study results and caveats: CD4 and CD8 compartments shared a small share of clonotypes.

This sequence originates from a man younger than 35 who received the YFV17D yellow fever vaccine. The source material was CD4+ T cells sorted from PBMCs, sampled on the day of the yellow fever booster vaccination.

CDR3 sequence: CSASRGGSEQFF. The CDR3, as DNA: TGCAGTGCTAGTAGGGGGGGGAGTGAGCAGTTCTTC. The chain recombines TRBV20-1 with TRBJ2-1; a possible D gene is TRBD2 (7 bases). The CDR3 runs 12 residues. Trimming removed 3 bases from V and 9 bases from J, with 12 bases in between. The V gene's germline CDR1 is DFQATT and CDR2 SNEGSKA (reference sequence).